These 4 T cell receptor beta chains were all obtained from the same sample, sequenced in a study of blood T cell repertoires in COVID-19. The assay was immunoSEQ multiplex PCR, and TCRdb's table has in-frame clones only and misses some. The sample holds fewer than 250,000 clones; roughly 82% are singletons and the top ten take about 4.8%. The sequenced sample was peripheral blood. The origin of the receptors is a woman aged 70 to 79 with acute or convalescent COVID-19.

The V call is TRBV27, the J call TRBJ2-2, with TRBD1 matching over 11 bases. With 6 bases clipped from V and 5 bases from J, the junction kept 14 bases outside the gene matches. CDR1 is MNHEY and CDR2 is SMNVEV in the germline V gene (reference sequence). The CDR3 sequence is 18 residues long. As DNA, the CDR3 is TGTGCCAGCAGGCCTTGGGTCGGGACAGGGGGTAGGACCGGGGAGCTGTTTTTT. Translating it yields CASRPWVGTGGRTGELFF.

This chain uses TRBV4-1 with TRBJ1-1, with D perhaps matching TRBD1 (5 bases). The CDR3 runs 18 residues. Germline V gene lookup returns CDR1 MGHRA and CDR2 YSYEKL. V lost 0 bases and J lost 1, with 18 bases in between. The CDR3 spells CASSQDREIVKANTEAFF. The DNA of the CDR3 is TGCGCCAGCAGCCAAGACAGGGAAATAGTCAAGGCGAACACTGAAGCTTTCTTT.

This chain joins TRBV12-5 and TRBJ2-1; 12 nucleotides align to TRBD2. The length of the CDR3 is 16 residues. In germline, CDR1 is LGHNT, CDR2 FRNRAP. The J segment lost 9 bases and the V segment lost 4 bases, leaving 10 bases of the junction unmatched. The CDR3 nucleotides read TGTGCTAGTGGTTCTTGGACTAGCGGGGATGCCGGTGAGCAGTTCTTC. Translation: CASGSWTSGDAGEQFF.

The chain is built from TRBV7-8 and TRBJ2-7; the D gene is possibly TRBD1 (5 bases). V shed 4 bases and J shed 0 bases, with 10 bases lying between them. CDR1 is SGHVS and CDR2 is FQNEAQ in the germline V gene. The CDR3 sequence is 14 residues long. The CDR3 DNA reads as TGTGCCAGCAGCTCCCTTGACAGCTCCTACGAGCAGTACTTC. Protein sequence: CASSSLDSSYEQYF. Filled out from reference TRBV7-8 and TRBJ2-7, the complete variable domain reads GAGVSQSPRYKVAKRGQDVALRCDPISGHVSLFWYQQALGQGPEFLTYFQNEAQLDKSGLPSDRFFAERPEGSVSTLKIQRTQQEDSAVYLCASSSLDSSYEQYFGPGTRLTVT.